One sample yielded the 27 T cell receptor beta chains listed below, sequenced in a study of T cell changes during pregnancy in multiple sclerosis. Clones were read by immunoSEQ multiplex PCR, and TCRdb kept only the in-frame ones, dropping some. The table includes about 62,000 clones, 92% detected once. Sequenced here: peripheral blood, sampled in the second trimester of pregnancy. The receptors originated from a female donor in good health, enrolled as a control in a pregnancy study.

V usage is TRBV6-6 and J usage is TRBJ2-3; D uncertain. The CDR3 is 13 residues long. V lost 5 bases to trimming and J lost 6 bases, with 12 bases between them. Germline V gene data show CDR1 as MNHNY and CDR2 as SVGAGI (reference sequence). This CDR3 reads CASSLPRRDTQYF. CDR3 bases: TGTGCCAGCAGTCTTCCGCGTCGCGATACGCAGTATTTT.

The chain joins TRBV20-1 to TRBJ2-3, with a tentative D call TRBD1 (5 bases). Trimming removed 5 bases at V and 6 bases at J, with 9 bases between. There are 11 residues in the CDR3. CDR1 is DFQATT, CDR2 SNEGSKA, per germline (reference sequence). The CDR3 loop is CSARPGDTQYF. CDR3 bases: TGCAGTGCTCGACCAGGGGATACGCAGTATTTT.

CDR3 protein: CASSLGTSGGAGNEQFF. In DNA form, the CDR3 reads TGTGCCAGCAGCTTAGGGACTAGCGGGGGGGCAGGGAATGAGCAGTTCTTC. The chain recombines TRBV7-3 with TRBJ2-1, with 16 nucleotides matching TRBD2. V shed 2 bases, J shed 7 bases, and the junction held 5 bases outside the gene matches. CDR3 length: 17 amino acids. Germline V gives CDR1 SGHTA, CDR2 FQGTGA.

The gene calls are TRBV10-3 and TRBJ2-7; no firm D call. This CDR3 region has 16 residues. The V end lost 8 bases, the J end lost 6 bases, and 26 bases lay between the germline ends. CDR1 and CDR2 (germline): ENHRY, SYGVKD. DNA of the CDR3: TGTGCCATCCGCCCAACATCAGGTTCTTTCAACTCCGAGCAGTACTTC. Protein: CAIRPTSGSFNSEQYF.

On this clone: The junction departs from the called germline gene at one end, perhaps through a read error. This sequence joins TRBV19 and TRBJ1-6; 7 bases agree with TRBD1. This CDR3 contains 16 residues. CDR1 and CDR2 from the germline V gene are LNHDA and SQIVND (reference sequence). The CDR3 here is CASKWQGVLANSPLHF. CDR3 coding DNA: TGTGCGAGTAAATGGCAGGGGGTACTTGCTAATTCACCCCTCCACTTT.

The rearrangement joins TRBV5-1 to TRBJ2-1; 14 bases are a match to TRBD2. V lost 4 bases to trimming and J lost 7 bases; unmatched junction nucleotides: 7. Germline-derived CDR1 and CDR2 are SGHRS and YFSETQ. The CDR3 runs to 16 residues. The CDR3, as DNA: TGCGCCAGCAGCCCCGGACTAGCGGGAGGTAGGAATGAGCAGTTCTTC. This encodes CASSPGLAGGRNEQFF.

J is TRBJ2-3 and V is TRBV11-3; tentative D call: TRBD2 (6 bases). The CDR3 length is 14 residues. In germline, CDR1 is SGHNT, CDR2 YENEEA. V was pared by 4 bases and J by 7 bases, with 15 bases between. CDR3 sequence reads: CASSSQEAGYTQYF. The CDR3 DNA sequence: TGTGCCAGCAGCTCACAGGAGGCGGGATATACGCAGTATTTT.

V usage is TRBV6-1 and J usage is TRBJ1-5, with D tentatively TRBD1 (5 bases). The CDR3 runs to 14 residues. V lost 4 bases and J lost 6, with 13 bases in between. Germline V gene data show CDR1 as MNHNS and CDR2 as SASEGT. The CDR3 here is CASSARGVGQPQHF. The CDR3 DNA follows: TGTGCCAGCAGTGCACGGGGGGTAGGTCAGCCCCAGCATTTT.

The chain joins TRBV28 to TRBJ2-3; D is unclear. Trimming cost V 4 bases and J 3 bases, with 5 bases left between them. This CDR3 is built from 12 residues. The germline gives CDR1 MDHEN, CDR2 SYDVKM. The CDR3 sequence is CASSWRTDTQYF. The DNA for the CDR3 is TGTGCCAGCAGTTGGCGGACAGATACGCAGTATTTT.

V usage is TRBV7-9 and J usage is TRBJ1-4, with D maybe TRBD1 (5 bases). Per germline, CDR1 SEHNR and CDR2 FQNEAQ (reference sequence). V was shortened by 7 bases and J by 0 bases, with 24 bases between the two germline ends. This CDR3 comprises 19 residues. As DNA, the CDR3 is TGTGCCAGCATCCCAAGGCGGGGGGAGTTAACCGCAACTAATGAAAAACTGTTTTTT. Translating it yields CASIPRRGELTATNEKLFF.

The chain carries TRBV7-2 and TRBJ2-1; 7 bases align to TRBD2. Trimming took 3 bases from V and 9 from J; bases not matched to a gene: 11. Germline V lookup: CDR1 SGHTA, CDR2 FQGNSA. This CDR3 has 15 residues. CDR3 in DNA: TGTGCCAGCAGCTTTTGGGCTAGCGGTAAAGGTGAGCAGTTCTTC. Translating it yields CASSFWASGKGEQFF.

This CDR3 is CASSPPTDEQYF. The CDR3 nucleotides are TGTGCCAGCTCACCACCCACAGACGAGCAGTACTTC. The rearrangement links TRBV18 to TRBJ2-7, with D unclear. This CDR3 has 12 residues. The V and J ends lost 0 bases and 5 bases respectively, with 5 bases between them. Germline V gene sequence: CDR1 KGHSH, CDR2 LQKENI.

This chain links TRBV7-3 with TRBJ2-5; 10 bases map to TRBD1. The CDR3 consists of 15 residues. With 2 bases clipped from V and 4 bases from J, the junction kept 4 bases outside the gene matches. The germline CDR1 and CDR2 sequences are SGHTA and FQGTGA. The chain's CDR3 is CASSLLGQGLETQYF. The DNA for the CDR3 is TGTGCCAGCAGCTTACTGGGACAGGGGTTAGAGACCCAGTACTTC.

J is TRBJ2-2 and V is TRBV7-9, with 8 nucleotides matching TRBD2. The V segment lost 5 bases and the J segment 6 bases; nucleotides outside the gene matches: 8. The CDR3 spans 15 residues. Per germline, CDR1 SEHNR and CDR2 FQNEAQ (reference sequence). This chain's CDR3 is CASSRRGGLAGELFF. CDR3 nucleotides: TGTGCCAGCAGCCGTCGGGGGGGCCTTGCCGGGGAGCTGTTTTTT.

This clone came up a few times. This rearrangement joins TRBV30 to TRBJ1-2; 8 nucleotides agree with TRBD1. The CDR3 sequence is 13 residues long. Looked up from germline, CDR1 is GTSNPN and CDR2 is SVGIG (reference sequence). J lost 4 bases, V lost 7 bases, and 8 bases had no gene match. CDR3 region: CAYRQGPGYGYTF. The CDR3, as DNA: TGTGCCTACAGACAGGGGCCGGGCTATGGCTACACCTTC.

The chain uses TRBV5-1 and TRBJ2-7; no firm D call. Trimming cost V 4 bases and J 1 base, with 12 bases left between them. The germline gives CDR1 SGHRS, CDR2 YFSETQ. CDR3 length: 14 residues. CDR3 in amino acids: CASSLRSPSYEQYF. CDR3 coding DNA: TGCGCCAGCAGCCTGAGGTCGCCTTCCTACGAGCAGTACTTC.

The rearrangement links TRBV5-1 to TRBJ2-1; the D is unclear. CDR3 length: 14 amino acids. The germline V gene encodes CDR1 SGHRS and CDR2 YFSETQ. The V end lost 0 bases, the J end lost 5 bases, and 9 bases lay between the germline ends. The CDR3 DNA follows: TGCGCCAGCAGCTTGGTAGCCAGCGACAATGAGCAGTTCTTC. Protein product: CASSLVASDNEQFF.

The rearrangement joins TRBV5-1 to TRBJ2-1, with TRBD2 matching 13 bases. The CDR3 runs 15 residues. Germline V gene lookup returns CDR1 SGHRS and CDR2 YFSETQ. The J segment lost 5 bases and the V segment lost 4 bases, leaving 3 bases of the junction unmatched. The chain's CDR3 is CASSGGTSGDNEQFF. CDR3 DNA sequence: TGCGCCAGCAGCGGTGGGACTAGCGGGGACAATGAGCAGTTCTTC.

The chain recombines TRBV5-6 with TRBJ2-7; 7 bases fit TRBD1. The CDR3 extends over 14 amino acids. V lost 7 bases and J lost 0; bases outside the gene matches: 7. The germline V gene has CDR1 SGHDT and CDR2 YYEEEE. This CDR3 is CASQTGDSSYEQYF. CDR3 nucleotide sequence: TGTGCCAGCCAAACCGGGGACAGCTCCTACGAGCAGTACTTC.

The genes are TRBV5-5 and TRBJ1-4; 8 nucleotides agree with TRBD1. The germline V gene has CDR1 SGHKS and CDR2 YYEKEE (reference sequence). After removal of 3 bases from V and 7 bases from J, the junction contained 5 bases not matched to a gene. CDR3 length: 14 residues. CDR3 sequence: CASSSGQGGEKLFF. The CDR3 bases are TGTGCCAGCAGCTCCGGACAGGGTGGTGAAAAACTGTTTTTT.

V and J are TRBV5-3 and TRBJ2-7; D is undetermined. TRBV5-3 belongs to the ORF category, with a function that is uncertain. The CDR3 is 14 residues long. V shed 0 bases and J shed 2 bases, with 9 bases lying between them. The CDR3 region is CARSLESVPYEQYF. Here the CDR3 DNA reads TGTGCCAGAAGCTTGGAATCGGTGCCCTACGAGCAGTACTTC.

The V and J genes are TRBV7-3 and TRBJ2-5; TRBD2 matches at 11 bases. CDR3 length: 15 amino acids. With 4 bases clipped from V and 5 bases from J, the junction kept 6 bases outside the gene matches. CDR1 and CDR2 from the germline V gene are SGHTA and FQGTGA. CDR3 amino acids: CASSSSSGGWETQYF. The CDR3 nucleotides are TGTGCCAGCAGCTCGTCTAGCGGGGGGTGGGAGACCCAGTACTTC.

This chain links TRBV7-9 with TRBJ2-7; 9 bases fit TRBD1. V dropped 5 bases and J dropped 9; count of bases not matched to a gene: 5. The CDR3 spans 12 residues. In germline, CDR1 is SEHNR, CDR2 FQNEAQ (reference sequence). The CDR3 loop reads CASSAGTGRQYF. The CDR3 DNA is TGTGCCAGCAGCGCGGGGACAGGGCGGCAGTACTTC. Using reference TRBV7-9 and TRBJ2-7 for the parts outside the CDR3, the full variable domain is DTGVSQNPRHKITKRGQNVTFRCDPISEHNRLYWYRQTLGQGPEFLTYFQNEAQLEKSRLLSDRFSAERPKGSFSTLEIQRTEQGDSAMYLCASSAGTGRQYFGPGTRLTVT.

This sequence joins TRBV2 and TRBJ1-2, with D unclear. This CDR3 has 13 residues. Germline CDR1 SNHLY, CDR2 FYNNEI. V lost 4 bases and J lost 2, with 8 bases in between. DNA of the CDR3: TGTGCCAGCAGTGTCTCCAGGAACTATGGCTACACCTTC. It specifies CASSVSRNYGYTF.

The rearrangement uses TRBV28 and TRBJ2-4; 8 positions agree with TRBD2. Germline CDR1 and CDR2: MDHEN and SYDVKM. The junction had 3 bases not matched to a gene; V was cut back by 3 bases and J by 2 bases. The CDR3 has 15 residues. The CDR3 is CASSFGGATKNIQYF. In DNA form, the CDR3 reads TGTGCCAGCAGTTTCGGGGGGGCGACCAAAAACATTCAGTACTTC.

The CDR3 nucleotides are TGCAGCGTTGAAGGGTGGTGGGCTAGCGGGAGAAGAGATACGCAGTATTTT. Translation: CSVEGWWASGRRDTQYF. The rearrangement links TRBV29-1 to TRBJ2-3; 10 nucleotides align to TRBD2. The CDR3 loop spans 17 amino acids. Germline V gene lookup returns CDR1 SQVTM and CDR2 ANQGSEA. J was trimmed by 5 bases and V by 1 base; bases with no gene match: 12.

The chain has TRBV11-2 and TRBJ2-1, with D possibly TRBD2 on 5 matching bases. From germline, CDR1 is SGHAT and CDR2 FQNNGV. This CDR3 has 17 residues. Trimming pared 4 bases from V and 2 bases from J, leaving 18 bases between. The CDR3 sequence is CASSSTADLETYNEQFF. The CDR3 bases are TGTGCCAGCAGCTCAACCGCGGACTTAGAAACCTACAATGAGCAGTTCTTC.